This is a list of T cell receptor beta chains from one sample in a study of cytomegalovirus exposure and HLA in healthy donors. Measured with immunoSEQ multiplex PCR; TCRdb has only the in-frame clones, and not every one. The sample shows more than 60,000 clones, 75% to 85% of them seen only once. Sequences were obtained from PBMCs. These TCRs come from a man in his 70s in good health and CMV-seropositive. CDR3s leave out the opening cysteine and the closing phenylalanine or tryptophan. Fields, in order: D gene, V gene, CDR3 length, J gene, clone size, CDR3 protein. D genes are given only for firm matches. Rows may omit the clone size; those that give it use once, few, many or a size class.

D gene: .
V gene: TRBV9
CDR3 length: 13
J gene: TRBJ2-5
clone size: .
CDR3 protein: ASSVVGEVRETQY

D gene: .
V gene: TRBV19
CDR3 length: 11
J gene: TRBJ2-7
clone size: .
CDR3 protein: ASSILASYEQY

D gene: .
V gene: TRBV5-1
CDR3 length: 13
J gene: TRBJ2-1
clone size: .
CDR3 protein: ASSLLAGNYNEQF

D gene: .
V gene: TRBV28
CDR3 length: 10
J gene: TRBJ2-1
clone size: .
CDR3 protein: ASSRTSYEQF

D gene: TRBD1
V gene: TRBV5-1
CDR3 length: 12
J gene: TRBJ1-2
clone size: .
CDR3 protein: ASSQETGGFGHT

D gene: TRBD1
V gene: TRBV5-1
CDR3 length: 13
J gene: TRBJ2-7
clone size: once
CDR3 protein: ASSFLPGQRYEQY

D gene: .
V gene: TRBV6-6
CDR3 length: 9
J gene: TRBJ2-2
clone size: .
CDR3 protein: ASSFSGELF

D gene: .
V gene: TRBV6-4
CDR3 length: 11
J gene: TRBJ1-5
clone size: .
CDR3 protein: ASSAGRDQPQH

D gene: TRBD1
V gene: TRBV10-2
CDR3 length: 13
J gene: TRBJ2-7
clone size: .
CDR3 protein: ASSQGQGHPYEQY

D gene: .
V gene: TRBV5-1
CDR3 length: 13
J gene: TRBJ2-5
clone size: .
CDR3 protein: ASSRTGTLQETQY

D gene: TRBD1
V gene: TRBV5-1
CDR3 length: 13
J gene: TRBJ2-7
clone size: .
CDR3 protein: ASSKRGQVSDEQY

D gene: .
V gene: TRBV18
CDR3 length: 12
J gene: TRBJ2-1
clone size: .
CDR3 protein: ASSPLTSDNEQF

D gene: .
V gene: TRBV7-9
CDR3 length: 12
J gene: TRBJ1-2
clone size: .
CDR3 protein: ASSLTETNYGYT

D gene: .
V gene: TRBV30
CDR3 length: 12
J gene: TRBJ1-2
clone size: .
CDR3 protein: AWSGLMRASGYT

D gene: TRBD2
V gene: TRBV10-3
CDR3 length: 13
J gene: TRBJ2-5
clone size: .
CDR3 protein: AISESLAGGETQY

D gene: TRBD1
V gene: TRBV11-2
CDR3 length: 13
J gene: TRBJ2-2
clone size: few
CDR3 protein: ASSFGTVNTGELF

D gene: TRBD1
V gene: TRBV2
CDR3 length: 12
J gene: TRBJ2-3
clone size: .
CDR3 protein: ASQGGLSTDTQY

D gene: .
V gene: TRBV7-2
CDR3 length: 14
J gene: TRBJ1-6
clone size: .
CDR3 protein: ASSSRAGGSNSPLH

D gene: TRBD1
V gene: TRBV28
CDR3 length: 12
J gene: TRBJ1-2
clone size: .
CDR3 protein: ASSFRGQDYGYT

D gene: TRBD1
V gene: TRBV5-1
CDR3 length: 12
J gene: TRBJ2-2
clone size: .
CDR3 protein: ASSLGQGTGELF

D gene: .
V gene: TRBV10-3
CDR3 length: 12
J gene: TRBJ1-2
clone size: .
CDR3 protein: AISTEGGDYGYT

D gene: .
V gene: TRBV12-5
CDR3 length: 13
J gene: TRBJ1-1
clone size: .
CDR3 protein: ASGLATVMNTEAF

D gene: .
V gene: TRBV30
CDR3 length: 14
J gene: TRBJ2-3
clone size: .
CDR3 protein: AWRRGRGLLTDTQY

D gene: TRBD1
V gene: TRBV11-2
CDR3 length: 14
J gene: TRBJ2-3
clone size: .
CDR3 protein: ASSLGGRGRADTQY

D gene: TRBD2
V gene: TRBV9
CDR3 length: 17
J gene: TRBJ2-3
clone size: .
CDR3 protein: ASSGQTSGRFWAPDTQY

D gene: .
V gene: TRBV28
CDR3 length: 12
J gene: TRBJ2-7
clone size: once
CDR3 protein: ASTSLDMYAEQY

D gene: .
V gene: TRBV28
CDR3 length: 13
J gene: TRBJ1-1
clone size: .
CDR3 protein: ASSLPDRTNTEAF

D gene: .
V gene: TRBV30
CDR3 length: 10
J gene: TRBJ1-2
clone size: .
CDR3 protein: AWSRYNYGYT

D gene: TRBD1
V gene: TRBV12-5
CDR3 length: 13
J gene: TRBJ1-5
clone size: .
CDR3 protein: ASGPTGYGGQPQH

D gene: .
V gene: TRBV30
CDR3 length: 12
J gene: TRBJ1-1
clone size: .
CDR3 protein: AWKAPGADTEAF

D gene: .
V gene: TRBV28
CDR3 length: 11
J gene: TRBJ2-7
clone size: .
CDR3 protein: ASSSGTPYEQY

D gene: .
V gene: TRBV28
CDR3 length: 14
J gene: TRBJ2-6
clone size: .
CDR3 protein: ASRDISGSGANVLT

D gene: TRBD1
V gene: TRBV4-3
CDR3 length: 13
J gene: TRBJ1-2
clone size: many
CDR3 protein: ASSQTDRGSYGYT

D gene: .
V gene: TRBV7-3
CDR3 length: 11
J gene: TRBJ2-7
clone size: .
CDR3 protein: ASSLGLSYEQY

D gene: TRBD1
V gene: TRBV4-3
CDR3 length: 13
J gene: TRBJ2-7
clone size: .
CDR3 protein: ASSQGTGGSYEQY

D gene: TRBD1
V gene: TRBV4-3
CDR3 length: 14
J gene: TRBJ2-7
clone size: .
CDR3 protein: ASSRNRDRDSYEQY

D gene: .
V gene: TRBV9
CDR3 length: 13
J gene: TRBJ2-3
clone size: .
CDR3 protein: ASSTLSGSTDTQY